The clone carrying this T cell receptor (beta chain) came up once. The germline gives CDR1 MDHEN, CDR2 SYDVKM. The J segment lost 4 bases and the V segment lost 5 bases, leaving 10 bases of the junction unmatched. CDR3 length equals 16 residues. This record comes from a study of blood T cell repertoires in COVID-19. Study summary: Acute-phase and convalescent COVID-19 samples originated in the United States, Italy and Spain. In each case, the material was cDNA or gDNA derived from T cells, B-cell-depleted T cells, or PBMCs.

The authors' processing: The assay estimated nucleated cells by amplifying reference gene primers. The assay was immunoSEQ multiplex PCR, and TCRdb's table has in-frame clones only and misses some. V and J calls and clone size come straight from that table; D and trimming were deduced from the DNA. The data hold 90,000 to 120,000 clones, with 88% observed a single time. This receptor was taken from a man aged 45-65 years with active or convalescent COVID-19. The sample was peripheral blood. The chain has TRBV28 and TRBJ1-2; 10 nucleotides match TRBD1. In DNA, the CDR3 is TGTGCCAGCAGTCCCGGGACAGGGGCTGGGGTCTATGGCTACACCTTC. It is translated as CASSPGTGAGVYGYTF.